Below are 28 T cell receptor beta chains sequenced from a single sample in a study of shared clonotypes between healthy human individuals. The repertoire was sequenced with immunoSEQ multiplex PCR; TCRdb's copy has only in-frame clones and lacks some. The table records some 1.4 million clones, roughly 95% of them present only once. Specimen: naive CD4+ T cells sorted from blood. The subset was: CD45RA+ positively selected. The receptors originated from a man aged 25-40 years in good health.

The V and J genes are TRBV28 and TRBJ1-5, with D unresolved. Germline V gives CDR1 MDHEN, CDR2 SYDVKM. This CDR3 contains 11 residues. Trimming cost V 7 bases and J 9 bases, with 10 bases left between them. CDR3 bases: TGTGCCAGCACCCCGGGCGGGCCCCAGCATTTT. Amino acids: CASTPGGPQHF.

The rearrangement uses TRBV7-8 and TRBJ1-5; D remains ambiguous. This CDR3 comprises 13 residues. The germline V gene encodes CDR1 SGHVS and CDR2 FQNEAQ. The V and J ends lost 9 bases and 1 base respectively, with 10 bases between them. The CDR3: CASCLDSNQPQHF. DNA for the CDR3: TGTGCCAGTTGCCTGGACAGCAATCAGCCCCAGCATTTT.

This clone was observed once. The chain links TRBV7-2 to TRBJ2-7, with D perhaps given as TRBD1 or TRBD2 (5 bases each). Trimming shortened V by 1 base and J by 4 bases, and 11 bases separated the two germline ends. Germline V lookup: CDR1 SGHTA, CDR2 FQGNSA. The CDR3 loop spans 14 amino acids. CDR3 loop: CASSLVLGDYEQYF. The CDR3 DNA sequence: TGTGCCAGCAGCTTAGTCTTGGGGGATTACGAGCAGTACTTC.

J is TRBJ2-7 and V is TRBV12-2; the DNA was not compared with TRBD1, the D call given in the table. TRBV12-2 is given as a pseudogene. CDR3 length: 15 amino acids. CDR3 loop: CASFSDRVSSYEQYF. DNA for the CDR3: TGTGCAAGTTTTAGTGACAGGGTGAGCTCCTACGAGCAGTACTTC.

J is TRBJ2-1 and V is TRBV9; a possible D gene is TRBD1 (5 bases). The CDR3 runs to 14 residues. Trimming pared 1 base from V and 2 bases from J, leaving 7 bases between. Per the germline V gene, CDR1 is SGDLS and CDR2 is YYNGEE. CDR3 loop: CASSVQGTYNEQFF. The CDR3 DNA reads as TGTGCCAGCAGCGTACAGGGCACCTACAATGAGCAGTTCTTC.

V is TRBV10-1 and J is TRBJ2-1; D unclear. The CDR3 is 11 amino acids. CDR1 WNHNN and CDR2 SYGVQD come from the germline V gene (reference sequence). V dropped 4 bases and J dropped 8 bases, with 6 bases sitting between them. The CDR3 nucleotides are TGCGCCAGCAGTGGACTGGATGAGCAGTTCTTC. Its protein is CASSGLDEQFF.

This rearrangement joins TRBV11-2 to TRBJ2-7; 7 nucleotides match TRBD2. Germline V gene sequence: CDR1 SGHAT, CDR2 FQNNGV. Trimming removed 2 bases from V and 2 bases from J; junction bases left unmatched: 6. The CDR3 has 15 residues. Here the CDR3 reads CASSLRGGGPYEQYF. CDR3 nucleotide sequence: TGTGCCAGCAGCTTAAGGGGCGGGGGACCCTACGAGCAGTACTTC.

The V call is TRBV7-6, the J call TRBJ1-1; D gene uncertain. Trimming stripped 1 base from V and 1 base from J, with 25 bases between. The CDR3 runs 20 residues. The germline V gene encodes CDR1 SGHVS and CDR2 FNYEAQ. This CDR3 is CASSLVPWKQKGFGNTEAFF. The CDR3 coding sequence is TGTGCCAGCAGCTTAGTCCCTTGGAAGCAGAAGGGTTTCGGGAACACTGAAGCTTTCTTT.

The CDR3 DNA sequence: TGCGCCAGCAGCCAAGGTCAGGGACAGGGTGCTTACGAGCAGTACTTC. Translation gives CASSQGQGQGAYEQYF. The rearrangement links TRBV4-3 to TRBJ2-7; TRBD1 aligns across 9 bases. The CDR3 consists of 16 residues. Germline-derived CDR1 and CDR2 are LGHNA and YSLEER. The junction had 8 bases not matched to a gene; V was cut back by 1 base and J by 4 bases.

This chain uses TRBV14 with TRBJ2-1; 12 bases agree with TRBD2. V trimming: 4 bases; J trimming: 6 bases; junction bases outside the gene matches: 4. CDR3 size: 15 residues. Germline V CDR1 and CDR2: SGHDN, FVKESK. This CDR3 is CASSPRTSGANEQFF. CDR3 in DNA: TGTGCCAGCAGCCCCCGGACTAGCGGGGCCAATGAGCAGTTCTTC. Using reference TRBV14 and TRBJ2-1 for the parts outside the CDR3, the full variable domain is EAGVTQFPSHSVIEKGQTVTLRCDPISGHDNLYWYRRVMGKEIKFLLHFVKESKQDESGMPNNRFLAERTGGTYSTLKVQPAELEDSGVYFCASSPRTSGANEQFFGPGTRLTVL.

The rearrangement uses TRBV9 and TRBJ2-2; no clear D gene. V was shortened by 0 bases and J by 6 bases, with 9 bases between the two germline ends. The CDR3 length is 14 residues. Germline CDR1 is SGDLS and CDR2 is YYNGEE. For the CDR3, the DNA is TGTGCCAGCAGCGTAGACTTCCCTCCCGGGGAGCTGTTTTTT. It is translated as CASSVDFPPGELFF.

This rearrangement joins TRBV7-2 to TRBJ2-5; 7 bases match TRBD2. Unmatched junction bases numbered 7, after V lost 5 bases and J lost 4 bases. The CDR3 runs to 14 residues. Germline V gene data show CDR1 as SGHTA and CDR2 as FQGNSA. Written as DNA, the CDR3 is TGTGCCAGCAGCGGGAGGGCCCTCCGAGAGACCCAGTACTTC. Translating gives CASSGRALRETQYF.

The chain uses TRBV6-1 and TRBJ2-3; TRBD2 is a possible D gene (5 bases). This CDR3 has 15 residues. Trimming cost V 0 bases and J 2 bases, with 9 bases left between them. Germline assignment: CDR1 MNHNS and CDR2 SASEGT. The CDR3 DNA reads as TGTGCCAGCAGTGAAGCGCCGGGGTACACAGATACGCAGTATTTT. Translation gives CASSEAPGYTDTQYF.

Notes on this clone: The germline gene is not matched at one end of the junction; a read error may be the cause. The rearrangement uses TRBV5-1 and TRBJ2-7; 11 nucleotides align to TRBD2. This CDR3 contains 19 residues. Germline V lookup: CDR1 SGHRS, CDR2 YFSETQ. CDR3 coding DNA: TGCGCCAGCGGCTTGGAGGTGGGTTTTAGCGGGAGGGCCCTCTACGAGCAGTACTTC. Translation gives CASGLEVGFSGRALYEQYF.

The chain links TRBV5-1 to TRBJ2-2, with D maybe TRBD1 (6 bases). Germline V gene data show CDR1 as SGHRS and CDR2 as YFSETQ. V was cut by 1 base and J by 6 bases, with 10 bases left in between. The CDR3 spans 14 residues. The CDR3 loop reads CASSLQQGAGELFF. CDR3 in DNA: TGCGCCAGCAGCTTGCAACAGGGTGCCGGGGAGCTGTTTTTT. Complete variable domain (other parts from reference TRBV5-1 and TRBJ2-2): KAGVTQTPRYLIKTRGQQVTLSCSPISGHRSVSWYQQTPGQGLQFLFEYFSETQRNKGNFPGRFSGRQFSNSRSEMNVSTLELGDSALYLCASSLQQGAGELFFGEGSRLTVL.

J is TRBJ2-1 and V is TRBV2; no clear D gene. In germline, CDR1 is SNHLY, CDR2 FYNNEI. Trimming removed 5 bases from V and 3 bases from J, with 14 bases in between. The CDR3 is 15 residues long. The CDR3 loop is CASSTRTGFYNEQFF. As DNA, the CDR3 is TGTGCCAGCAGTACCCGGACGGGCTTCTACAATGAGCAGTTCTTC.

The V gene is TRBV4-1, the J gene TRBJ1-5; D may be TRBD1 (5 bases). Trimming shortened V by 5 bases and J by 4 bases, and 18 bases separated the two germline ends. CDR3 length: 16 residues. The V gene's germline CDR1 is MGHRA and CDR2 YSYEKL. The CDR3 loop is CASSEIGTGPNQPQHF. CDR3 in DNA: TGCGCCAGCAGCGAAATAGGTACAGGCCCAAATCAGCCCCAGCATTTT.

The gene calls are TRBV5-4 and TRBJ2-7; TRBD1 is a possible D gene (6 bases). Germline V gene data show CDR1 as SGHNT and CDR2 as YYREEE (reference sequence). With 3 bases removed from V and 0 bases from J, the gap between germline ends came to 10 bases. The CDR3 has 14 amino acids. CDR3 in amino acids: CASSSDRISYEQYF. DNA for the CDR3: TGTGCCAGCAGCTCCGACAGGATCTCCTACGAGCAGTACTTC.

This chain joins TRBV14 and TRBJ1-1; D is unclear. The V gene lost 0 bases and the J gene lost 11 bases, with 25 bases spanning the gap. The germline V gene has CDR1 SGHDN and CDR2 FVKESK. This CDR3 is built from 17 residues. The CDR3 nucleotides read TGTGCCAGCAGCCAAGATCCCCGGGCGTCACTCACCTCCAGGGCTTTCTTT. It specifies CASSQDPRASLTSRAFF.

CDR3 nucleotide sequence: TGTGCCAGCAGCTCTTCCCCAGGGGAGACCCAGTACTTC. It specifies CASSSSPGETQYF. The rearrangement joins TRBV11-2 to TRBJ2-5; D is perhaps TRBD1 (5 bases). V was shortened by 4 bases and J by 5 bases, with 11 bases between the two germline ends. Germline V gene sequence: CDR1 SGHAT, CDR2 FQNNGV. The CDR3 has 13 amino acids.

V usage is TRBV5-1 and J usage is TRBJ2-7, with D possibly being TRBD1 or TRBD2 (5 bases each). Germline V gene data show CDR1 as SGHRS and CDR2 as YFSETQ. This CDR3 region has 15 residues. V dropped 7 bases and J dropped 2 bases, with 19 bases sitting between them. CDR3 region: CASRGWGLNPYEQYF. As DNA, the CDR3 is TGCGCCAGCCGCGGGTGGGGCCTAAACCCCTACGAGCAGTACTTC.

This clone is a singleton in its sample. The rearrangement links TRBV18 to TRBJ2-5, with D possibly matching TRBD2 (6 bases). CDR1 is KGHSH, CDR2 LQKENI, per germline. This CDR3 region has 14 residues. With 3 bases removed from V and 5 bases from J, the gap between germline ends came to 13 bases. CDR3 loop: CASSPTAGRETQYF. CDR3 nucleotide sequence: TGTGCCAGCTCACCCACGGCGGGGAGGGAGACCCAGTACTTC.

The chain carries TRBV5-1 and TRBJ2-1; 9 bases fit TRBD2. The J segment lost 7 bases and the V segment lost 3 bases, leaving 8 bases of the junction unmatched. The V gene's germline CDR1 is SGHRS and CDR2 YFSETQ. The length of the CDR3 is 15 residues. The CDR3 DNA is TGCGCCAGCAGCTACGTAGCGGGAGTAAGGAATGAGCAGTTCTTC. Its protein is CASSYVAGVRNEQFF.

The gene calls are TRBV6-1 and TRBJ1-2; D gene unclear. CDR1 and CDR2 (germline): MNHNS, SASEGT. The CDR3 is 14 amino acids. V was cut by 1 base and J by 7 bases, with 13 bases left in between. This chain's CDR3 is CASSEGRSSRGYTF. CDR3 DNA: TGTGCCAGCAGTGAAGGCCGAAGCAGCCGTGGCTACACCTTC.

The V call is TRBV30, the J call TRBJ2-2, with D tentatively TRBD2 (5 bases). From germline, CDR1 is GTSNPN and CDR2 SVGIG (reference sequence). The CDR3 is made up of 18 amino acids. Trimming pared 0 bases from V and 5 bases from J, leaving 22 bases between. In DNA form, the CDR3 reads TGTGCCTGGAGTGTACGTCGGTCGGGATCCCCGGGGACCGGGGAGCTGTTTTTT. Its protein is CAWSVRRSGSPGTGELFF.

This clone was found once. The rearrangement links TRBV5-6 to TRBJ1-2; D not resolved. The CDR3 is made up of 12 amino acids. V was clipped by 4 bases and J by 8 bases, with 12 bases between them. Per the germline V gene, CDR1 is SGHDT and CDR2 is YYEEEE. In DNA, the CDR3 is TGTGCCAGCAGCCTAGACGCCTTCGGCTACACCTTC. Amino acids: CASSLDAFGYTF.

The gene calls are TRBV7-6 and TRBJ2-7; weak D call: TRBD2 (7 bases). Per germline, CDR1 SGHVS and CDR2 FNYEAQ. V dropped 5 bases and J dropped 2 bases, with 10 bases sitting between them. The CDR3 has 13 residues. CDR3 sequence reads: CASSRGGTYEQYF. The CDR3, as DNA: TGTGCCAGCAGCCGCGGGGGCACCTACGAGCAGTACTTC.

This chain connects TRBV12-5 to TRBJ1-1, with D possibly matching TRBD1 (5 bases). V lost 4 bases and J 0 bases, leaving 15 bases between the germline ends. Germline loops: CDR1 LGHNT, CDR2 FRNRAP. This CDR3 is 16 amino acids long. This chain's CDR3 is CASGSSRGRVNTEAFF. In DNA form, the CDR3 reads TGTGCTAGTGGTTCTAGCCGGGGCAGGGTGAACACTGAAGCTTTCTTT.